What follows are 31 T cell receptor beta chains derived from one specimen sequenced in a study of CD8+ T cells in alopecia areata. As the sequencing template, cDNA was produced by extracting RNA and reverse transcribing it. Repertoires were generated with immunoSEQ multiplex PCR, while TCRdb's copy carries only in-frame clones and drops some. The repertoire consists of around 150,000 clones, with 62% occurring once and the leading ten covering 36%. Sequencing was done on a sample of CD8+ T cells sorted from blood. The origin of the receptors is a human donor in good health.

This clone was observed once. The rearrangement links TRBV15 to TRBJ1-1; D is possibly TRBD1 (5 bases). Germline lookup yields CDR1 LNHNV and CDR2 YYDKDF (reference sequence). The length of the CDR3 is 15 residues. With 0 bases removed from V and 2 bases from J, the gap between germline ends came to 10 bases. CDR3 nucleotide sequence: TGTGCCACCAGCAGAGAAGAGGGGAGCAACACTGAAGCTTTCTTT. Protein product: CATSREEGSNTEAFF.

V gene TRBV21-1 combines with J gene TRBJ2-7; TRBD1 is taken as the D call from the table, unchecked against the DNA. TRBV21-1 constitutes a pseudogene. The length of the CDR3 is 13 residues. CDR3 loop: CATILGGRYEQYF. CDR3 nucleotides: TGTGCCACCATCCTTGGGGGCCGTTACGAGCAGTACTTC.

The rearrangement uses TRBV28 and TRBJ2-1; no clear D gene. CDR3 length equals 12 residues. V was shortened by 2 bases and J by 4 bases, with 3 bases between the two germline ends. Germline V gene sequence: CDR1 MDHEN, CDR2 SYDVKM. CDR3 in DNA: TGTGCCAGCAGTTTAACTTACAATGAGCAGTTCTTC. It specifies CASSLTYNEQFF. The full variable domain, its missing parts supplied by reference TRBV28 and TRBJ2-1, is DVKVTQSSRYLVKRTGEKVFLECVQDMDHENMFWYRQDPGLGLRLIYFSYDVKMKEKGDIPEGYSVSREKKERFSLILESASTNQTSMYLCASSLTYNEQFFGPGTRLTVL.

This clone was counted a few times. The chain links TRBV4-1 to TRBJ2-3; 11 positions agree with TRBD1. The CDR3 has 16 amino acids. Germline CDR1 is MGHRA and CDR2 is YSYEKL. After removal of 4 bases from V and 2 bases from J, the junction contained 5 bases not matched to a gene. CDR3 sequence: CASSPRTGGNTDTQYF. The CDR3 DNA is TGCGCCAGCAGCCCCCGGACAGGGGGCAACACAGATACGCAGTATTTT.

DNA for the CDR3: TGTGCCAGCAGCTTAGAGGGTTCAGGGCCGGGCTACGAGCAGTACTTC. This translates into CASSLEGSGPGYEQYF. The chain recombines TRBV11-2 with TRBJ2-7, with D maybe TRBD1 (5 bases). This CDR3 has 16 amino acids. The germline gives CDR1 SGHAT, CDR2 FQNNGV. The ends were cut back, 0 bases at V and 3 bases at J, with 15 bases in the middle.

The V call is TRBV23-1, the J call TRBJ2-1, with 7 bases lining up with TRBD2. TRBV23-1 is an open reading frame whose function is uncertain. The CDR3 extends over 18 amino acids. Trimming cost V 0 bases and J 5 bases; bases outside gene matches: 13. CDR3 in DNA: TGCGCCAGCAGTCAATCCCCTTTACTAGCGCCCAGGAACAATGAGCAGTTCTTC. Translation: CASSQSPLLAPRNNEQFF.

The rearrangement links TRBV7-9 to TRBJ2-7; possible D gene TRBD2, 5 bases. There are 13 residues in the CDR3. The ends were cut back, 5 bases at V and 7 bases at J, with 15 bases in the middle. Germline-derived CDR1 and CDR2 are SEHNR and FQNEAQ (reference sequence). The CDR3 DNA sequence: TGTGCCAGCAGCCCGGACTCCTCCAGGGAGCAGTACTTC. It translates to CASSPDSSREQYF. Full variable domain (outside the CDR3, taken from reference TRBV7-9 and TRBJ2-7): DTGVSQNPRHKITKRGQNVTFRCDPISEHNRLYWYRQTLGQGPEFLTYFQNEAQLEKSRLLSDRFSAERPKGSFSTLEIQRTEQGDSAMYLCASSPDSSREQYFGPGTRLTVT.

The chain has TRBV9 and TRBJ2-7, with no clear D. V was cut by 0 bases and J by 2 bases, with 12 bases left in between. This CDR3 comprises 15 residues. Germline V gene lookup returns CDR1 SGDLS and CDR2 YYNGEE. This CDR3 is CASSVGMAGTYEQYF. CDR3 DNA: TGTGCCAGCAGCGTAGGGATGGCAGGAACCTACGAGCAGTACTTC.

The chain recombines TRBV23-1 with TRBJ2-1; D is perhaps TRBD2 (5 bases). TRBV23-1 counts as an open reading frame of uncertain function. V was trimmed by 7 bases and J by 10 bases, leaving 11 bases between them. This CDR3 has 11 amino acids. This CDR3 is CASTPTREQFF. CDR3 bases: TGCGCCAGCACCCCTACTAGGGAGCAGTTCTTC.

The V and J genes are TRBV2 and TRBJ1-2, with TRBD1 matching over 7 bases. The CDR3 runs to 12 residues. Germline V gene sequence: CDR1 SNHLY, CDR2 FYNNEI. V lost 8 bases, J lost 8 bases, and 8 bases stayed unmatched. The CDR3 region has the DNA TGTGCCAGCCTCGACAGGGTAGCGGGCTACACCTTC. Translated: CASLDRVAGYTF.

The CDR3 coding sequence is TGTGCCAGCAGTTTTTCACTAGTTGGCACCGGGGAGCTGTTTTTT. Protein product: CASSFSLVGTGELFF. The V gene is TRBV6-5, the J gene TRBJ2-2; maybe TRBD2 (5 bases). The CDR3 totals 15 residues. V dropped 4 bases and J dropped 4 bases, with 13 bases sitting between them. Germline assignment: CDR1 MNHEY and CDR2 SVGAGI.

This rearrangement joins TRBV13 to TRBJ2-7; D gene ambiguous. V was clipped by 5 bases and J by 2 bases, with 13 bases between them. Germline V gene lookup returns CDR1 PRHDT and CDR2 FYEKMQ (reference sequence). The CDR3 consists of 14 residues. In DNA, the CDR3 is TGTGCCAGCAGCAAAGAGGTAGGAACCTACGAGCAGTACTTC. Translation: CASSKEVGTYEQYF.

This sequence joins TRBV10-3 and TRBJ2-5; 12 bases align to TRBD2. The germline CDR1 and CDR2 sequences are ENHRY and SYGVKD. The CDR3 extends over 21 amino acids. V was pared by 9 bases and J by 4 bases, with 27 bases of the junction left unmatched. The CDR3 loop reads CAIRRQQTGTSGLHHRETQYF. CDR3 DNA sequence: TGTGCCATACGACGACAGCAGACCGGGACTAGCGGGCTCCACCACCGAGAGACCCAGTACTTC.

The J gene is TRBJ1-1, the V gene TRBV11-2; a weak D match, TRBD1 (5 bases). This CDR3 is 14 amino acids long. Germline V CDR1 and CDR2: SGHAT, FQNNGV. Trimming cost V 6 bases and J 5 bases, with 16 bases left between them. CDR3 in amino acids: CASSRIPGKTEAFF. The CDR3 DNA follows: TGTGCCAGCAGTCGTATTCCAGGGAAGACTGAAGCTTTCTTT.

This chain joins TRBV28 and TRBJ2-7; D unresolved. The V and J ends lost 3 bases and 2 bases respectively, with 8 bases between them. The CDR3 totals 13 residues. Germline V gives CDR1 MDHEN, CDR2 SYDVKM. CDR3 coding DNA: TGTGCCAGCAGTTTGACCTCAGCCTACGAGCAGTACTTC. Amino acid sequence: CASSLTSAYEQYF. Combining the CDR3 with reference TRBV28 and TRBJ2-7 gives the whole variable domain DVKVTQSSRYLVKRTGEKVFLECVQDMDHENMFWYRQDPGLGLRLIYFSYDVKMKEKGDIPEGYSVSREKKERFSLILESASTNQTSMYLCASSLTSAYEQYFGPGTRLTVT.

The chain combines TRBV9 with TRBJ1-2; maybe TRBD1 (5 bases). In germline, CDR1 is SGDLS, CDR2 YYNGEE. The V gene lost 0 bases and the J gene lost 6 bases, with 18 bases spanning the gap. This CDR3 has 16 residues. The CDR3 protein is CASSVDGRVGTDGYTF. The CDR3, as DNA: TGTGCCAGCAGCGTAGATGGGAGGGTAGGGACGGATGGCTACACCTTC. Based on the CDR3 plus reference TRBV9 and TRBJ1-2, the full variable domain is DSGVTQTPKHLITATGQRVTLRCSPRSGDLSVYWYQQSLDQGLQFLIQYYNGEERAKGNILERFSAQQFPDLHSELNLSSLELGDSALYFCASSVDGRVGTDGYTFGSGTRLTVV.

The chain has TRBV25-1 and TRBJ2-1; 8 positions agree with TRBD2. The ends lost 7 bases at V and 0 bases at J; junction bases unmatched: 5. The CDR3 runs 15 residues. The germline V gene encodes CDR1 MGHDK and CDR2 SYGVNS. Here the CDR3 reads CASTTSGSSYNEQFF. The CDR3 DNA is TGTGCCAGCACCACGAGCGGGAGCTCCTACAATGAGCAGTTCTTC.

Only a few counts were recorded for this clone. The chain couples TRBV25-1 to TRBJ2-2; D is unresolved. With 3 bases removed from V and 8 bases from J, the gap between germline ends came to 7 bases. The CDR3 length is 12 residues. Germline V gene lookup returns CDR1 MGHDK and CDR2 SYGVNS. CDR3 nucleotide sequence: TGTGCCAGCAGTGATTTTTGGGGGGAGCTGTTTTTT. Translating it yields CASSDFWGELFF.

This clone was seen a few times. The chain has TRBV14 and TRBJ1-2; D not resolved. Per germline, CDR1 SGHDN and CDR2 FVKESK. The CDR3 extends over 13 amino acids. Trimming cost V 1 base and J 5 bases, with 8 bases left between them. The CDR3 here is CASSQGSTYGYTF. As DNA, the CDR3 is TGTGCCAGCAGCCAAGGCAGTACATATGGCTACACCTTC.

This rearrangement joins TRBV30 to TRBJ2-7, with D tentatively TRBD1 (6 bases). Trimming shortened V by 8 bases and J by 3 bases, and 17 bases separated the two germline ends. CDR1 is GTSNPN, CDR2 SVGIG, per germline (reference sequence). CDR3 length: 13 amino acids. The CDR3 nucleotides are TGTGCCGCCCGACAGGACGGACACTACGAGCAGTACTTC. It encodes CAARQDGHYEQYF. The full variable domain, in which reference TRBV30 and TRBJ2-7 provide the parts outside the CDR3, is SQTIHQWPATLVQPVGSPLSLECTVEGTSNPNLYWYRQAAGRGLQLLFYSVGIGQISSEVPQNLSASRPQDRQFILSSKKLLLSDSGFYLCAARQDGHYEQYFGPGTRLTVT.

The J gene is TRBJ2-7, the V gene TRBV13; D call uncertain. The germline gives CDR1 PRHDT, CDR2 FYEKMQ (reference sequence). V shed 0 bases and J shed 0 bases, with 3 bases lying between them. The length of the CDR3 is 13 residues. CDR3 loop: CASSLGFSYEQYF. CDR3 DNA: TGTGCCAGCAGCTTAGGGTTCTCCTACGAGCAGTACTTC. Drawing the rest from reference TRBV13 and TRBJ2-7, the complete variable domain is AAGVIQSPRHLIKEKRETATLKCYPIPRHDTVYWYQQGPGQDPQFLISFYEKMQSDKGSIPDRFSAQQFSDYHSELNMSSLELGDSALYFCASSLGFSYEQYFGPGTRLTVT.

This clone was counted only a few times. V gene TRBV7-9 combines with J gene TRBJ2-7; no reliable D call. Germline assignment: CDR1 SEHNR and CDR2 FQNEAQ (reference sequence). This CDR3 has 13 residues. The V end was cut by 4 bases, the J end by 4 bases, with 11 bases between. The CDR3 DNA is TGTGCCAGCAGCTCCCAAGAAGAGTACGAGCAGTACTTC. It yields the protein CASSSQEEYEQYF.

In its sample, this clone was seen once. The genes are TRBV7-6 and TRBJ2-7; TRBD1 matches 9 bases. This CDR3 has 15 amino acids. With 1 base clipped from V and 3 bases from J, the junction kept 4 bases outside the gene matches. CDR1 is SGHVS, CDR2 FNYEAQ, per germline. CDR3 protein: CASSLGGTGIYEQYF. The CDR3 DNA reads TGTGCCAGCAGCTTAGGAGGGACAGGGATCTACGAGCAGTACTTC.

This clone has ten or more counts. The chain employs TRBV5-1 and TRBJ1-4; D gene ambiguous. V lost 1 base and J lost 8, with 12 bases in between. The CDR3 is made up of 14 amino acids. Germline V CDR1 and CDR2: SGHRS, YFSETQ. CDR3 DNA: TGCGCCAGCAGCTTGAGTGGTTTACTCGAAAAACTGTTTTTT. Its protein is CASSLSGLLEKLFF.

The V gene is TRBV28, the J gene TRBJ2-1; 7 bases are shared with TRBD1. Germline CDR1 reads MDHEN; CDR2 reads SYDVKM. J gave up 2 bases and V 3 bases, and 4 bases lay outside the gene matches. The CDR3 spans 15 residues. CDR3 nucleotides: TGTGCCAGCAGTTTGGACAGGTACCCCTACAATGAGCAGTTCTTC. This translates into CASSLDRYPYNEQFF.

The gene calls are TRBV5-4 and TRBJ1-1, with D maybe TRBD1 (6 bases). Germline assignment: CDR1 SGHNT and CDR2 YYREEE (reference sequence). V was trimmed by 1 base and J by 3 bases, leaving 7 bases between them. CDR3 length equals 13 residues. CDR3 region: CASSLTGYTEAFF. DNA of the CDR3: TGTGCCAGCAGCTTGACAGGGTACACTGAAGCTTTCTTT.

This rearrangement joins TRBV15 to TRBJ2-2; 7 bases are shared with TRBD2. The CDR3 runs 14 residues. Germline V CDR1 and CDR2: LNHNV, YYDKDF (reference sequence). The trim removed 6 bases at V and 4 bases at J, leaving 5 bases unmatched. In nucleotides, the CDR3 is TGTGCCACCAGGAGCGGGACGGGCACCGGGGAGCTGTTTTTT. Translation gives CATRSGTGTGELFF.

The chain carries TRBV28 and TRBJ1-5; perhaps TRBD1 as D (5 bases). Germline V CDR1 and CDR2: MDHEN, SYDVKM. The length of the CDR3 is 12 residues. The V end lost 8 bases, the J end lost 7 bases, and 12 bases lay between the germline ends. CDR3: CASATGAQPQHF. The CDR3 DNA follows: TGTGCCAGCGCTACTGGGGCCCAGCCCCAGCATTTT. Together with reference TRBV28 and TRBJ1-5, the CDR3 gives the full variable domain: DVKVTQSSRYLVKRTGEKVFLECVQDMDHENMFWYRQDPGLGLRLIYFSYDVKMKEKGDIPEGYSVSREKKERFSLILESASTNQTSMYLCASATGAQPQHFGDGTRLSIL.

The CDR3 region is CASSLGPRAKDTQYF. CDR3 bases: TGTGCCAGCAGCTTAGGTCCAAGGGCCAAAGATACGCAGTATTTT. V usage is TRBV11-2 and J usage is TRBJ2-3; the D is unclear. The CDR3 has 15 residues. CDR1 is SGHAT, CDR2 FQNNGV, per germline. Deletions cut 1 base from V and 5 bases from J, with 13 bases between.

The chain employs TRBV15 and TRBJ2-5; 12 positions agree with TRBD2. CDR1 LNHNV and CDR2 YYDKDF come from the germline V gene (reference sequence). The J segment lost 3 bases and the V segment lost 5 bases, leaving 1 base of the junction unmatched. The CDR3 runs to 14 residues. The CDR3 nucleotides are TGTGCCACCAGCCGGACTAGCGGGGAAGAGACCCAGTACTTC. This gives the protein CATSRTSGEETQYF.

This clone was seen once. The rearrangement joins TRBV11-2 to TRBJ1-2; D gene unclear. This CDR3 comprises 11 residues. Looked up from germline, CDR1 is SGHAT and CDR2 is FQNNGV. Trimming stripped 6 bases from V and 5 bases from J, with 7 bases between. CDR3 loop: CASSSWYGYTF. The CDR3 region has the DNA TGTGCCAGCAGTTCGTGGTATGGCTACACCTTC.